This TCR beta chain was captured in a study of T cell responses to AZD1222 COVID-19 vaccine. The data were produced by immunoSEQ multiplex PCR, yet TCRdb's version contains in-frame clones alone and is incomplete. The data show tens of thousands of clones, 70% to 90% seen once. Comments on this clone: Its antigen is not identified.

Study results and limitations: Reports say nearly half of spike-specific TCRs go after unmutated variant regions.

The TCR sequence derives from an adult in good health. The sample in question was peripheral blood, obtained on day 0 of AZD1222 vaccination.

CDR3 DNA: TGTGCCAGCAGTTTACCCCCTTCCGGACTAGGCTATGAGCAGTTCTTC. This gives the protein CASSLPPSGLGYEQFF. This chain links TRBV27 with TRBJ2-1, with 7 bases matching TRBD2. V shed 2 bases, J shed 8 bases, and the junction held 12 bases outside the gene matches. Germline V lookup: CDR1 MNHEY, CDR2 SMNVEV (reference sequence). The CDR3 sequence is 16 residues long.